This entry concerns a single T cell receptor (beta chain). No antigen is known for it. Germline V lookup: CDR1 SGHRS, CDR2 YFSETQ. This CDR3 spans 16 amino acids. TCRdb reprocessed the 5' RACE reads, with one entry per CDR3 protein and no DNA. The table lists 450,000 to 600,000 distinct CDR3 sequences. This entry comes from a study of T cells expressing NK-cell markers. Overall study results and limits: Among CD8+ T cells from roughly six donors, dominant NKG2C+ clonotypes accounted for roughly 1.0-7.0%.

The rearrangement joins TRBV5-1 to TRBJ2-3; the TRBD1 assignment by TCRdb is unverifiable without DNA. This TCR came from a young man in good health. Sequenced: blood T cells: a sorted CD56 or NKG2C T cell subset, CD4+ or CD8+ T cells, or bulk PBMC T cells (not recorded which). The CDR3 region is CASSLGRDRAPDTQYF.